Listed below are T cell receptor beta chains from one sample, sequenced in a study of vaccination and CD4 T cells after COVID-19. TCRdb ran MiXCR on the PCR reads and lists one entry per CDR3 protein. The sample has about 10,000 distinct CDR3 sequences; less than 75% are singletons. Their antigens are not known. The sample consisted of CD4+ T cells from blood, cultured in vitro. These receptors came from a human donor who had recovered from COVID-19. CDR3s leave out the opening cysteine and the closing phenylalanine or tryptophan. Expanded clones get a size class; other rows say once, few or many, or leave the size out.

clone_size v_call cdr3_aa
few TRBV19 ASSTGIRTEAF
. TRBV6-5 ASSYPLPDTLGHSNQPQH
few TRBV6-1 ASSKTRAGGYT
. TRBV7-2 ASSLEANPYEQY
few TRBV6-5 ASSYLRTGGAGYGYT
once TRBV6-1 AAGQSAKEKLF
few TRBV20-1 SGASSTTMQQY
. TRBV7-2 ASSRDWTTDTQY
once TRBV7-9 ASSSGTGQETQY
few TRBV6-1 AGSLAGKDYNEQF
. TRBV2 ASSGLAGGGGAGELF
. TRBV19 ASSIGLDQPQH
. TRBV20-1 SAETWGGTGYDTQY
few TRBV2 ASSWDRGTDTQY
. TRBV19 ASEELGYGYT
. TRBV7-2 ASSLQTNEQF
once TRBV2 ASRLTWASFRGSPLH
few TRBV20-1 SARGDRGGYGYT
. TRBV18 ASSRDISNTEAF
few TRBV6-2/TRBV6-3 ASSNRGFDGYT
few TRBV20-1 SAARQGASNQPQH
. TRBV28 ASTPFGRMNTEAF
. TRBV6-1 ASRDRGRANSPLH
medium-sized TRBV20-1 SAVAGGFPDTQY
. TRBV7-2 ASSRGSNYLYEQY
. TRBV7-2 ASSIKTGQGLY
. TRBV2 ASSEDPAPLH
. TRBV6-5 ASSYDRNYGYT
once TRBV14 ASSHRLRQSQETQY
. TRBV7-6 ASSLVPTGPPGDGYT
. TRBV19 ASSITRTLGNQPQH
. TRBV20-1 SARDPRKQGTEAF
. TRBV21-1 ASSSTLTVNTEAF
. TRBV5-4 ASSPGRQSNTEAF
medium-sized TRBV7-8 ASSLDRRVAEGAQY
few TRBV7-9 ASSLSGNTDTQY
. TRBV7-9 ASSLVSGRGETQY
. TRBV7-9 ASSLIAAGYVPDTQY
. TRBV27 ASSLWGQGISNYGYT
. TRBV6-1 ASRTGGNMNTEAF
. TRBV20-1 SARPGGADTQY
. TRBV6-2/TRBV6-3 ASSYSWQPPTEAF
. TRBV6-1 LVRAAQETQY
. TRBV7-9 ASSVGMLKDEQF
. TRBV24-1 ATGKTSGPHTQY
. TRBV20-1 SARARTGGQPQH
few TRBV20-1 SARVGASYEQY
. TRBV20-1 SARVTDNYGYT
. TRBV10-3 AINKDRGTDTQY
few TRBV20-1 SAVRTGTTNSPLH
. TRBV6-1 ASSEGGYYGYT
once TRBV6-2/TRBV6-3 ASSSWTDTQY